A single TCR beta chain is shown here with its context. The target of this receptor is not known. No much larger clonotype is one base removed from it; base qualities were not supplied. The data stem from a study of blood T cells in healthy people across ages (dated by TCRdb to the mid-2010s). Regarding the study in general: In model experiments, template switching captured roughly one uniquely barcoded TCR beta cDNA molecule for every two T cells. To avoid experimental bias, donors of different ages were distributed randomly across sequencing lanes. The study analyzed two additional independent replicas of 1 million unique cDNA reads from the same blood draw for two donors, one aged 18 to 30 and one aged 80 or older. Age-related changes in TCR beta repertoire diversity were measured in the study by deep sequencing normalized with unique cDNA molecular identifiers. Four age groups were formed from the donors: young (average 16 years), middle-aged (around 37), aged (62) and long-lived (82).

Including the terminal cysteine and phenylalanine, the CDR3 comprises 17 residues. The entry retains the CDR3 DNA only, 51 bases that are in frame from base 1. Compared with germline, V lacks 2 bases and J lacks 2 bases; bases without a gene match: 11. CDR1 SQVTM and CDR2 ANQGSEA are derived from the germline V gene. What the work shows at the level of the full study, not this receptor alone: Total diversity estimates from one million sequenced T cells were considered lower bounds and underestimates. Because donor CMV infection status was unknown, age-related changes in expanded clonotypes were potentially confounded. Because profiling used bulk unsorted PBMCs, naive and antigen-experienced compartments could not be compared conclusively. Observed TCR beta diversity per million T cells fell roughly linearly with age, and a significant reduction was already apparent by age around 39. There was a strong correlation between observed TCR beta diversity and the percentage of naive T cells measured by flow cytometry. Compared with the aged group, more naive CD4+ T cells, fewer expanded clones and increased TCR diversity were shown by the long-lived group, suggesting age selection.

The donors were some 36 Caucasian individuals from Russia, aged roughly 6 to 90 years, who were systemically healthy. Each donor gave 9 to 10 milliliters of peripheral blood, collected into EDTA-treated Vacutainer tubes. PBMCs were isolated by Ficoll-Paque density-gradient centrifugation, with at least 7 million obtained per sample. Total RNA was extracted from PBMCs with Trizol reagent, with at least 6 micrograms obtained per sample. The percentages of naive CD45RAhigh/CD27high T cells were determined by flow cytometry on a PBMC aliquot from every donor. The protocol used for the library was 5' RACE. These reads were obtained on an Illumina HiSeq 2500. A second 7 to 11 cycle PCR used a sample-barcoded 5' primer and a J-beta primer mix. Each TCR beta cDNA molecule received a unique molecular identifier from a template-switch 5' adaptor carrying 12 random nucleotides. Each sample yielded at least 2.5 million CDR3-containing paired-end reads. First-strand cDNA synthesis was performed from all RNA using the Mint cDNA synthesis kit, with priming by a TRBC-specific oligonucleotide. All cDNA was treated with uracil-DNA glycosylase and then went through a first 18-cycle PCR with the universal primers M1SS and BC2_uni_R. In the source study's methods: Normalization of each sample was performed by random selection of 1 million high-quality reads, each carrying a distinct molecular identifier. Reads sharing molecular identifiers were discarded rather than binned into consensus sequences. CDR3 identification, clonotype clustering and error correction used MiTCR with a Q25 quality threshold and the strictest error-elimination algorithm. A nonparametric unseen species model with Euler transformation was used to estimate lower-bound total TCR beta diversity. TCRdb reworked the public reads: Q25 trimming with fastp, MiXCR clone assembly, productive beta chains retained. Every CDR3 protein is listed once, alongside the most common genes and DNA of its rows. Here the V and J calls rest on TCRdb's processing, not on the authors' analysis. A total of approximately 820,000 distinct CDR3 sequences appear in this sample, roughly 44% of them only once. The ten most abundant clones make up roughly 19% of the sample.

The sample taken for sequencing was blood. Recombination connected TRBV29-1 to TRBJ2-2, and TRBD1 aligns with 7 junction nucleotides. This TCR derives from a man in his fifties or sixties in good health. The CDR3 loop reads CSVESRTQGINTGELFF. The bases are TGCAGCGTTGAAAGTCGTACACAGGGGATAAACACCGGGGAGCTGTTTTTT.